Each of the 28 T cell receptor beta chains below was sequenced from the same sample in a study of T cells in Graves' hyperthyroidism and ophthalmopathy. The TCR beta CDR3 regions underwent amplification using RNA transcripts as the source. Using the HTBI primer set, a first-round RT-PCR was run on the TCR CDR3. TCRdb reanalysed the multiplex PCR reads using MiXCR and keeps one entry per CDR3 protein. The repertoire consists of 500,000 to 650,000 distinct CDR3 sequences, with just under 20% occurring once and the leading ten covering about 50%. Sequenced sample: blood. These receptors were taken from a man in his forties with Graves' ophthalmopathy.

This clonotype turned up a few times. The chain couples TRBV2 to TRBJ2-5, with D hard to call. The CDR3 runs 13 residues. Germline assignment: CDR1 SNHLY and CDR2 FYNNEI. The V end lost 6 bases, the J end lost 0 bases, and 8 bases lay between the germline ends. CDR3 in amino acids: CASRDGYQETQYF. The CDR3 coding sequence is TGTGCCAGCAGGGACGGTTACCAAGAGACCCAGTACTTC. Together with reference TRBV2 and TRBJ2-5, the CDR3 gives the full variable domain: EPEVTQTPSHQVTQMGQEVILRCVPISNHLYFYWYRQILGQKVEFLVSFYNNEISEKSEIFDDQFSVERPDGSNFTLKIRSTKLEDSAMYFCASRDGYQETQYFGPGTRLLVL.

This chain joins TRBV14 and TRBJ2-3; D tentatively fits TRBD1 or TRBD2 (5 bases each). V dropped 1 base and J dropped 0 bases, with 20 bases sitting between them. CDR1 is SGHDN, CDR2 FVKESK, per germline. CDR3 length equals 19 residues. The CDR3 loop is CASSQGGGYGTVSTDTQYF. In DNA, the CDR3 is TGTGCCAGCAGCCAAGGTGGTGGTTATGGGACCGTGAGCACAGATACGCAGTATTTT.

This chain connects TRBV19 to TRBJ1-1; no firm D call. Germline CDR1 LNHDA, CDR2 SQIVND (reference sequence). The V gene lost 7 bases and the J gene lost 0 bases, with 9 bases spanning the gap. This CDR3 is 13 amino acids long. In nucleotides, the CDR3 is TGTGCCAGTACTGATGAAATGAACACTGAAGCTTTCTTT. Translation gives CASTDEMNTEAFF.

This clonotype was recorded many times. The genes are TRBV7-2 and TRBJ2-5; TRBD1 or TRBD2 may be the D gene (5 bases each). CDR1 is SGHTA, CDR2 FQGNSA, per germline. The CDR3 extends over 14 amino acids. The V end was cut by 1 base, the J end by 5 bases, with 11 bases between. The CDR3 DNA follows: TGTGCCAGCAGCTTAGTTCCAGGGACGGAGACCCAGTACTTC. Protein: CASSLVPGTETQYF.

This clonotype showed up just a few times. The chain uses TRBV3-1 and TRBJ1-1; no reliable D call. The CDR3 is 14 amino acids. Germline CDR1 reads LGHDT; CDR2 reads YNNKEL (reference sequence). V was cut by 5 bases and J by 1 base, with 11 bases left in between. Written as DNA, the CDR3 is TGTGCCAGCAGCTCCGCCCAAACGAACACTGAAGCTTTCTTT. It encodes CASSSAQTNTEAFF.

The chain employs TRBV6-1 and TRBJ2-5, with D tentatively TRBD1 or TRBD2 (6 bases each). Between the trimmed V and J ends, which lost 6 bases and 12 bases, there was a span of 14 bases. This CDR3 is built from 11 residues. Germline CDR1 reads MNHNS; CDR2 reads SASEGT. The CDR3 nucleotides read TGTGCCAGCAGGCGGGACACCCATAAGTACTTC. Its protein is CASRRDTHKYF.

This chain uses TRBV29-1 with TRBJ2-5; D perhaps matches TRBD2 (5 bases). CDR3 size: 12 residues. Trimming left V 2 bases short and J 7 bases short, with 11 bases between. Germline CDR1 and CDR2: SQVTM and ANQGSEA. The CDR3 DNA reads TGCAGCGTTGAACCGGTACTAGGGACCCAGTACTTC. Translating it yields CSVEPVLGTQYF.

This clonotype was picked up a small number of times. The chain is built from TRBV20-1 and TRBJ2-5, with 10 bases matching TRBD2. Germline V CDR1 and CDR2: DFQATT, SNEGSKA (reference sequence). Trimming took 2 bases from V and 1 from J; bases not matched to a gene: 1. This CDR3 spans 14 amino acids. CDR3 amino acids: CSARSSGSQETQYF. CDR3 bases: TGCAGTGCTAGATCTAGCGGGAGCCAAGAGACCCAGTACTTC.

This clonotype was found a few times. This chain uses TRBV20-1 with TRBJ2-7; D not certain. This CDR3 is built from 11 residues. Germline lookup yields CDR1 DFQATT and CDR2 SNEGSKA (reference sequence). The ends were cut back, 7 bases at V and 0 bases at J, with 7 bases in the middle. CDR3 region: CSGLDSYEQYF. CDR3 sequence (DNA): TGCAGTGGGCTAGACTCCTACGAGCAGTACTTC.

This clonotype occurred a few times. The chain has TRBV5-6 and TRBJ2-3; TRBD2 agrees at 11 bases. CDR3 length: 18 residues. V was clipped by 3 bases and J by 5 bases; unmatched bases: 14. From germline, CDR1 is SGHDT and CDR2 YYEEEE. This CDR3 reads CASSSLGDLAGGVDTQYF. The CDR3 coding sequence is TGTGCCAGCAGCTCGTTGGGGGATTTAGCGGGAGGGGTAGATACGCAGTATTTT. Supplemented by reference TRBV5-6 and TRBJ2-3, the full variable domain reads DAGVTQSPTHLIKTRGQQVTLRCSPKSGHDTVSWYQQALGQGPQFIFQYYEEEERQRGNFPDRFSGHQFPNYSSELNVNALLLGDSALYLCASSSLGDLAGGVDTQYFGPGTRLTVL.

The V call is TRBV11-2, the J call TRBJ2-1; 13 positions match TRBD2. After removal of 8 bases from V and 1 base from J, the junction contained 20 bases not matched to a gene. Germline CDR1 is SGHAT and CDR2 is FQNNGV. The CDR3 contains 21 residues. CDR3 DNA sequence: TGTGCCAGCGGATACCCCCCTACCGGGACTAGCGGGATATGGTCCTACAATGAGCAGTTCTTC. Translating it yields CASGYPPTGTSGIWSYNEQFF. Variable domain in full (rest from reference TRBV11-2 and TRBJ2-1): EAGVAQSPRYKIIEKRQSVAFWCNPISGHATLYWYQQILGQGPKLLIQFQNNGVVDDSQLPKDRFSAERLKGVDSTLKIQPAKLEDSAVYLCASGYPPTGTSGIWSYNEQFFGPGTRLTVL.

As for this clonotype: Since a much larger clone is just one base distant, this may be a read error. J is TRBJ2-6 and V is TRBV6-1; no clear D. The CDR3 is made up of 15 amino acids. Germline values: CDR1 MNHNS, CDR2 SASEGT. The CDR3: CASGERFSGANVLTF. DNA for the CDR3: TGTGCCAGCGGTGAACGGTTCTCTGGGGCCAACGTCCTGACTTTC.

The chain joins TRBV5-6 to TRBJ2-5, with TRBD2 matching 7 bases. Germline values: CDR1 SGHDT, CDR2 YYEEEE. The trim removed 4 bases at V and 4 bases at J, leaving 13 bases unmatched. This CDR3 has 16 amino acids. For the CDR3, the DNA is TGTGCCAGCAGCCTGGTAGCGGGCCCAGCAGTAGAGACCCAGTACTTC. Protein sequence: CASSLVAGPAVETQYF.

This clonotype has ten or more counts. The chain has TRBV3-1 and TRBJ2-1, with 8 bases that match TRBD2. V gave up 2 bases and J gave up 3 bases; unmatched junction bases: 6. Germline V gives CDR1 LGHDT, CDR2 YNNKEL (reference sequence). CDR3 length equals 16 residues. The CDR3 DNA sequence: TGTGCCAGCAGCCAATTTCGCGGGGGGCTCTACAATGAGCAGTTCTTC. As protein: CASSQFRGGLYNEQFF.

This clonotype was detected many times. This rearrangement joins TRBV3-1 to TRBJ2-1; 9 positions agree with TRBD2. This CDR3 contains 15 residues. J lost 9 bases, V lost 0 bases, and 6 bases had no gene match. The germline V gene has CDR1 LGHDT and CDR2 YNNKEL (reference sequence). This chain's CDR3 is CASSQDGGRATEQFF. The CDR3 DNA sequence: TGTGCCAGCAGCCAAGATGGCGGGAGGGCGACTGAGCAGTTCTTC.

About this clonotype: The conserved phenylalanine or tryptophan is not found at the CDR3 terminus, so this likely reflects a read error. The chain links TRBV2 to TRBJ2-7, with 7 bases lining up with TRBD2. The CDR3 runs to 13 residues. J gave up 3 bases and V 8 bases, and 7 bases lay outside the gene matches. From germline, CDR1 is SNHLY and CDR2 FYNNEI. The CDR3 sequence is CASLSAGLYEQYL. The CDR3 bases are TGTGCCAGCTTATCAGCGGGGCTCTACGAGCAGTACCTC.

This clonotype was picked up many times. This sequence joins TRBV5-1 and TRBJ1-1; D is unresolved. CDR3 size: 15 residues. From germline, CDR1 is SGHRS and CDR2 YFSETQ. V lost 0 bases to trimming and J lost 1 base, with 10 bases between them. CDR3 in amino acids: CASSLGTVGNTEAFF. In DNA, the CDR3 is TGCGCCAGCAGCTTGGGTACGGTGGGGAACACTGAAGCTTTCTTT.

The V gene is TRBV5-1, the J gene TRBJ2-3, with TRBD2 identical over 8 bases. The CDR3 covers 15 residues. With 4 bases clipped from V and 5 bases from J, the junction kept 9 bases outside the gene matches. The germline CDR1 and CDR2 sequences are SGHRS and YFSETQ. For the CDR3, the DNA is TGCGCCAGCAGCGATGAACGGGGGGGCGGAGATACGCAGTATTTT. Translating gives CASSDERGGGDTQYF.

This clonotype has a count of ten or more. The J gene is TRBJ2-3, the V gene TRBV11-2; 9 nucleotides match TRBD1. J lost 5 bases, V lost 4 bases, and 7 bases had no gene match. This CDR3 has 15 residues. Germline CDR1 and CDR2: SGHAT and FQNNGV. As DNA, the CDR3 is TGTGCCAGCAGCTCCACAGGGGGCCCAGGAGATACGCAGTATTTT. Residues: CASSSTGGPGDTQYF.

There are a few counts of this clonotype. The rearrangement links TRBV6-1 to TRBJ1-5; the D is unclear. CDR1 MNHNS and CDR2 SASEGT come from the germline V gene. The length of the CDR3 is 14 residues. Deletions cut 3 bases from V and 6 bases from J, with 12 bases between. The CDR3 here is CASSDSLGGQPQHF. The CDR3 nucleotides are TGTGCCAGCAGTGATAGCTTAGGAGGTCAGCCCCAGCATTTT.

This clonotype was seen at least ten times. CDR3 bases: TGTGCCAGCAGTATCCGCGGACGAGGGTACTTC. This gives the protein CASSIRGRGYF. The chain carries TRBV28 and TRBJ2-7; unclear D gene. CDR3 length equals 11 residues. Germline-derived CDR1 and CDR2 are MDHEN and SYDVKM. Trimming took off 5 bases at V and 12 bases at J, with 14 bases between the two ends.

There are a few counts of this clonotype. The chain combines TRBV7-9 with TRBJ2-5, with D perhaps matching TRBD1 (5 bases). There are 13 residues in the CDR3. V was shortened by 6 bases and J by 6 bases, with 14 bases between the two germline ends. Germline CDR1 is SEHNR and CDR2 is FQNEAQ (reference sequence). CDR3 sequence: CASSLQGFQTQYF. The CDR3 bases are TGTGCCAGCAGTCTCCAGGGTTTTCAGACCCAGTACTTC.

This clonotype has more than one count but fewer than ten. This rearrangement joins TRBV9 to TRBJ2-5, with 11 positions matching TRBD2. With V trimmed by 4 bases and J by 3 bases, 11 bases remained unmatched. The CDR3 totals 17 residues. Germline V gives CDR1 SGDLS, CDR2 YYNGEE. CDR3 coding DNA: TGTGCCAGCAGCCTCCTCCCAATAGCGGGAGGGGAAGAGACCCAGTACTTC. Protein sequence: CASSLLPIAGGEETQYF.

This clonotype showed up just a few times. V and J are TRBV2 and TRBJ1-1; unclear D gene. The CDR3 length is 12 residues. Trimming shortened V by 6 bases and J by 1 base, and 6 bases separated the two germline ends. The V gene's germline CDR1 is SNHLY and CDR2 FYNNEI. CDR3 protein: CASRDSNTEAFF. The CDR3 nucleotides read TGTGCCAGCAGGGATTCGAACACTGAAGCTTTCTTT.

The chain recombines TRBV27 with TRBJ2-7; D is uncertain. V gave up 2 bases and J gave up 3 bases, with 11 bases separating them. This CDR3 is 14 amino acids long. The germline CDR1 and CDR2 sequences are MNHEY and SMNVEV (reference sequence). The CDR3 loop is CASSLAPAGYEQYF. In DNA, the CDR3 is TGTGCCAGCAGTTTAGCCCCCGCCGGCTACGAGCAGTACTTC.

This clonotype turned up a few times. The chain has TRBV2 and TRBJ1-3; D might be TRBD1 (5 bases). V shed 10 bases and J shed 0 bases, with 19 bases lying between them. Germline CDR1 reads SNHLY; CDR2 reads FYNNEI. The CDR3 is made up of 16 amino acids. The DNA for the CDR3 is TGTGCCATAGCACGGCCAGGGACCAGCTCTGGAAACACCATATATTTT. Protein sequence: CAIARPGTSSGNTIYF.

V is TRBV6-2 or TRBV6-3 and J is TRBJ2-2; the D is unclear. Germline CDR1 and CDR2: MNHEY and SVGEGT. V was trimmed by 7 bases and J by 6 bases, leaving 12 bases between them. CDR3 length: 13 residues. The CDR3 DNA reads as TGTGCCAGCATTCTAGATAAGGCCGGGGAGCTGTTTTTT. Its protein product is CASILDKAGELFF.

This clonotype was observed a few times. The chain links TRBV19 to TRBJ1-2; no firm D call. Germline V gives CDR1 LNHDA, CDR2 SQIVND (reference sequence). The CDR3 length is 15 residues. Trimming removed 3 bases at V and 4 bases at J, with 15 bases between. As DNA, the CDR3 is TGTGCCAGTAGTATGACCAGAGAGGCGTCCTATGGCTACACCTTC. It yields the protein CASSMTREASYGYTF.